The 10 T cell receptor beta chains listed next were all sequenced from one sample in a study of blood T cell repertoires in COVID-19. Sequencing was performed with immunoSEQ multiplex PCR; in TCRdb, only in-frame clones are kept and a portion is missing. The profile shows 250,000 or so clones, around nine tenths of them singletons. The sequenced sample consisted of PBMCs or T cells enriched from blood (not recorded which). The receptor source for this set is a woman in her 50s who had recovered from COVID-19.

The CDR3 region has the DNA TGCGCCAGCAGCCCAGGGGCAGGGGCGGCCTATGGCTACACCTTC. Translation: CASSPGAGAAYGYTF. The chain couples TRBV5-1 to TRBJ1-2; D possibly corresponds to TRBD1 (6 bases). The CDR3 contains 15 residues. The germline CDR1 and CDR2 sequences are SGHRS and YFSETQ. V lost 4 bases, J lost 4 bases, and 17 bases lay in between.

The V gene is TRBV19, the J gene TRBJ1-5, with D perhaps matching TRBD1 (6 bases). V was pared by 6 bases and J by 4 bases, with 10 bases between. The germline CDR1 and CDR2 sequences are LNHDA and SQIVND (reference sequence). The CDR3 is 13 residues long. CDR3 amino acids: CASRRGGNQPQHF. CDR3 in DNA: TGTGCCAGTAGGAGGGGGGGGAATCAGCCCCAGCATTTT.

The rearrangement joins TRBV19 to TRBJ2-5, with D perhaps matching TRBD2 (6 bases). This CDR3 region has 14 residues. V was pared by 5 bases and J by 4 bases, with 14 bases between. The germline V gene has CDR1 LNHDA and CDR2 SQIVND (reference sequence). This CDR3 reads CASSATGGGETQYF. The DNA of the CDR3 is TGTGCCAGTAGTGCCACCGGGGGAGGAGAGACCCAGTACTTC.

The chain couples TRBV10-3 to TRBJ2-1; tentative D call: TRBD2 (5 bases). Trimming removed 10 bases from V and 4 bases from J, with 20 bases in between. Germline loops: CDR1 ENHRY, CDR2 SYGVKD. The CDR3 totals 15 residues. The CDR3 nucleotides read TGTGCCACCAGGTCCCGAGCGGAAATATACAATGAGCAGTTCTTC. This encodes CATRSRAEIYNEQFF.

This chain joins TRBV4-1 and TRBJ1-5; 9 nucleotides match TRBD1. The germline CDR1 and CDR2 sequences are MGHRA and YSYEKL. There are 18 residues in the CDR3. Germline trimming cut 0 bases from V and 6 bases from J; bases unmatched to any gene: 12. CDR3 residues: CASSQDGTGGESSQPQHF. In DNA, the CDR3 is TGCGCCAGCAGCCAAGATGGAACAGGGGGCGAGAGTAGTCAGCCCCAGCATTTT.

This rearrangement joins TRBV7-9 to TRBJ2-5; 8 nucleotides line up with TRBD2. J was trimmed by 3 bases and V by 0 bases; bases with no gene match: 6. There are 16 residues in the CDR3. Germline V lookup: CDR1 SEHNR, CDR2 FQNEAQ (reference sequence). CDR3 loop: CASSLASGTRKETQYF. The CDR3 bases are TGTGCCAGCAGCTTAGCCTCCGGGACTAGGAAAGAGACCCAGTACTTC.

The rearrangement links TRBV29-1 to TRBJ2-1, with 13 positions matching TRBD2. The germline V gene encodes CDR1 SQVTM and CDR2 ANQGSEA. CDR3 size: 20 residues. The V segment lost 0 bases and the J segment 4 bases; nucleotides outside the gene matches: 15. The CDR3 DNA is TGCAGCGTTGAAGATCGGCGGGGACTAGCGGGACCAAGATGGTACAATGAGCAGTTCTTC. Its protein is CSVEDRRGLAGPRWYNEQFF.

A remark on this clone: The junction departs from germline at one end; a sequencing error may be responsible. V is TRBV7-3 and J is TRBJ2-1; TRBD2 agrees at 10 bases. There are 15 residues in the CDR3. CDR1 SGHTA and CDR2 FQGTGA come from the germline V gene. DNA for the CDR3: TGTGCCAGCAGCGTAACTAGCGGGACTTACAATGAGCAGTTCTTC. As protein: CASSVTSGTYNEQFF.

This chain uses TRBV5-1 with TRBJ1-4; 7 nucleotides agree with TRBD1. J lost 6 bases, V lost 6 bases, and 8 bases had no gene match. The CDR3 spans 14 residues. Germline V gene data show CDR1 as SGHRS and CDR2 as YFSETQ. The CDR3 DNA reads as TGCGCCAGCACCAACAGGGGTGGAGATGAAAAACTGTTTTTT. Residues: CASTNRGGDEKLFF.

This clone was picked up one time. The chain recombines TRBV27 with TRBJ1-5, with 9 bases matching TRBD1. The length of the CDR3 is 15 residues. Looked up from germline, CDR1 is MNHEY and CDR2 is SMNVEV (reference sequence). Unmatched junction bases numbered 9, after V lost 8 bases and J lost 4 bases. CDR3 in DNA: TGTGCCAGCCGGTCTGGGACAGGGTTTAATCAGCCCCAGCATTTT. Translation gives CASRSGTGFNQPQHF.